The T cell receptor (beta chain) described here comes from a study of cytomegalovirus exposure and HLA in healthy donors. In regard to this clone: What it binds is unknown.

Both 60 Vbeta primers and 13 Jbeta primers went into the PCR. In the original processing: The authors later counted about 80 million unique TCR beta chains, 9 million to 14 million of them shared. The repertoire was sequenced with immunoSEQ multiplex PCR; TCRdb's copy has only in-frame clones and lacks some. From that table come the V and J calls and clone size; the DNA was used to work out D and trimming. The top ten hold about 3% of the sample, which has about 160,000 clones, 68% seen once. Germline loops: CDR1 SGHNT, CDR2 YYREEE (reference sequence). The CDR3 totals 15 residues. The V and J ends lost 0 bases and 4 bases respectively, with 10 bases between them. Study results and limitations: It was confirmed in vitro that three of the CMV-associated chains were specific for CMV antigens.

The chain combines TRBV5-4 with TRBJ1-4; unclear D gene. Material: PBMCs. This TCR derives from a woman between 40 and 55 years old in good health and CMV-seropositive. The DNA for the CDR3 is TGTGCCAGCAGCTTGGGGAACAGTGATAATGAAAAACTGTTTTTT. Translated, it gives CASSLGNSDNEKLFF.